The present T cell receptor beta chain was sequenced within a study of blood T cell repertoires in COVID-19. About the research overall: Some COVID-19 samples were acute and others convalescent; all came from the United States, Italy and Spain. Sources were T cells, B-cell-depleted T cells, or PBMCs; the material itself was cDNA or gDNA.

The germline V gene has CDR1 SEHNR and CDR2 FQNEAQ (reference sequence). The CDR3 length is 14 residues. V lost 5 bases to trimming and J lost 2 bases; unmatched junction nucleotides: 6. The authors' processing: Amplified reference gene primers provided the basis for estimating nucleated cell counts. Here immunoSEQ multiplex PCR was the method, and the copy in TCRdb shows in-frame clones only, minus some. The V and J calls and clone size were taken over from that table, and D and trimming were inferred from the DNA. Counted here are tens of thousands of clones, about 70% occurring once; the ten biggest clones make up 35% to 45%.

What was sequenced was peripheral blood. The chain links TRBV7-9 to TRBJ2-7; TRBD1 agrees at 7 bases. The origin of this receptor is an older woman with acute or convalescent COVID-19. The CDR3 region has the DNA TGTGCCAGCAGCACCCTGACAGGGCCCTACGAGCAGTACTTC. Amino acids: CASSTLTGPYEQYF.